This T cell receptor beta chain was recovered during a study of cytomegalovirus exposure and HLA in healthy donors. With regard to this clone: Its antigen remains unidentified.

Amplification used 60 Vbeta primers and 13 Jbeta primers. Repertoires were generated with immunoSEQ multiplex PCR, while TCRdb's copy carries only in-frame clones and drops some. The listing contains approximately 110,000 clones. Study-wide results and caveats: The study put 150 to 200 TCR beta chains on its list as cytomegalovirus-associated. In vitro data verified three CMV-associated chains as specific for CMV antigens. In a later analysis, common viral pathogens appeared linked to several of the most significant clusters. According to reports, the classifier identified cytomegalovirus status with high specificity and sensitivity.

The germline V gene encodes CDR1 SGHRS and CDR2 YFSETQ. After removal of 4 bases from V and 1 base from J, the junction contained 4 bases not matched to a gene. This CDR3 is 14 amino acids long. The receptor was derived from a man between 18 and 35 years old in good health and CMV-seronegative. Sequencing was performed on PBMCs. V gene TRBV5-1 combines with J gene TRBJ2-7, with 8 nucleotides matching TRBD2. For the CDR3, the DNA is TGCGCCAGCAGCATACTAGCGGTATCCTACGAGCAGTACTTC. Its protein product is CASSILAVSYEQYF.